The 6 T cell receptor beta chains below come from one sample, sequenced in a study of blood T cell repertoires in COVID-19. Using immunoSEQ multiplex PCR, the repertoire was profiled, and TCRdb retains in-frame clones only, with some absent. This repertoire shows about 300,000 clones, 84% found once; its top ten account for approximately 1.5%. Sequencing input: peripheral blood. Receptor source: a human donor with COVID-19, enrolled during active disease. The donor label of this sample is uncertain.

The chain combines TRBV4-2 with TRBJ1-1, with 7 bases that match TRBD1. The germline CDR1 and CDR2 sequences are LGHNA and YNFKEQ. V shed 8 bases and J 8 bases; nucleotides not matched to a gene: 8. The CDR3 is 12 amino acids. The CDR3 nucleotides are TGTGCCAGCGGACCGGGACAGACCGAAGCTTTCTTT. Translating it yields CASGPGQTEAFF.

The chain recombines TRBV30 with TRBJ2-7; D ambiguous. CDR1 is GTSNPN, CDR2 SVGIG, per germline (reference sequence). CDR3 length: 15 residues. Trimming cost V 0 bases and J 0 bases, with 12 bases left between them. CDR3 sequence reads: CAWSVPRSVSYEQYF. The CDR3 DNA reads TGTGCCTGGAGTGTGCCCCGGAGCGTCTCCTACGAGCAGTACTTC.

The CDR3 nucleotides read TGCGCCAGCAGCCAAGGGACAGGGTACGTCGGGGCCAACGTCCTGACTTTC. Residues: CASSQGTGYVGANVLTF. The chain joins TRBV4-3 to TRBJ2-6, with 8 nucleotides matching TRBD1. Germline lookup yields CDR1 LGHNA and CDR2 YSLEER. The CDR3 spans 17 residues. With 1 base clipped from V and 4 bases from J, the junction kept 6 bases outside the gene matches.

The chain uses TRBV7-3 and TRBJ1-1, with D uncertain. CDR1 SGHTA and CDR2 FQGTGA come from the germline V gene. The CDR3 runs to 14 residues. Between the trimmed V and J ends, which lost 5 bases and 1 base, there was a span of 11 bases. The CDR3, as DNA: TGTGCCAGCAGCCCCAACGGGGAGAACACTGAAGCTTTCTTT. This encodes CASSPNGENTEAFF.

The rearrangement joins TRBV7-2 to TRBJ2-1, with TRBD2 matching over 7 bases. CDR1 and CDR2 (germline): SGHTA, FQGNSA. There are 16 residues in the CDR3. Germline trimming cut 1 base from V and 4 bases from J; bases unmatched to any gene: 7. The CDR3 DNA sequence: TGTGCCAGCAGCTTAGGGAGGGAGGGCCGTTACAATGAGCAGTTCTTC. This sequence encodes CASSLGREGRYNEQFF.

The chain has TRBV2 and TRBJ2-3, with 7 nucleotides matching TRBD1. The CDR3 spans 15 residues. V lost 7 bases, J lost 0 bases, and 7 bases stayed unmatched. The V gene's germline CDR1 is SNHLY and CDR2 FYNNEI. The CDR3 region is CASKSGQSSTDTQYF. CDR3 nucleotide sequence: TGTGCCAGCAAATCGGGACAGAGTAGCACAGATACGCAGTATTTT. Variable domain in full (rest from reference TRBV2 and TRBJ2-3): EPEVTQTPSHQVTQMGQEVILRCVPISNHLYFYWYRQILGQKVEFLVSFYNNEISEKSEIFDDQFSVERPDGSNFTLKIRSTKLEDSAMYFCASKSGQSSTDTQYFGPGTRLTVL.